A single sample gave rise to the 21 T cell receptor beta chains below, sequenced in a study of beta chain features in type 1 diabetes. The study, taken as a whole, reports: The study found moderately but significantly shorter TCRB CDR3s in all four CD4+ subsets of Type 1 diabetes patients.

Since all of the isolated RNA was reverse transcribed, expressed TCRB transcripts were what got sequenced. TCRdb's table, derived via immunoSEQ multiplex PCR, lists solely in-frame clones and lacks some. The sample yields approximately 270,000 clones, roughly an eighth seen once. Which antigens these TCRs recognize remains unknown. The sequencing sample was made of naive CD4+ T cells from blood. The receptors here all came from a man younger than 40 with type 1 diabetes.

This clone appeared a few times. The V call is TRBV6-5, the J call TRBJ1-1; tentatively, D is TRBD1 (6 bases). The V gene lost 5 bases and the J gene lost 3 bases, with 16 bases spanning the gap. Per germline, CDR1 MNHEY and CDR2 SVGAGI. This CDR3 is built from 15 residues. CDR3: CASSHRDTLHTEAFF. The CDR3 region has the DNA TGTGCCAGCAGTCACCGGGACACACTCCACACTGAAGCTTTCTTT.

The V and J genes are TRBV9 and TRBJ2-3, with 15 bases aligning to TRBD2. This CDR3 spans 18 amino acids. J was trimmed by 2 bases and V by 2 bases; bases with no gene match: 6. Looked up from germline, CDR1 is SGDLS and CDR2 is YYNGEE. As DNA, the CDR3 is TGTGCCAGCAGCGTCGGGACTAGCGGGAGGCTTTACACAGATACGCAGTATTTT. Translation gives CASSVGTSGRLYTDTQYF.

This rearrangement joins TRBV2 to TRBJ2-1; D unclear. This CDR3 spans 12 amino acids. V lost 6 bases and J 9 bases, leaving 12 bases between the germline ends. CDR1 is SNHLY, CDR2 FYNNEI, per germline. The CDR3 is CASSFDRGEQFF. CDR3 DNA sequence: TGTGCCAGCAGCTTCGACCGCGGTGAGCAGTTCTTC.

The chain uses TRBV4-2 and TRBJ2-7; 7 bases map to TRBD2. J gave up 2 bases and V 1 base, and 5 bases lay outside the gene matches. The CDR3 totals 15 residues. In germline, CDR1 is LGHNA, CDR2 YNFKEQ. This CDR3 is CASSQGLADTYEQYF. In nucleotides, the CDR3 is TGTGCCAGCAGCCAAGGGCTAGCGGACACCTACGAGCAGTACTTC.

This clone was counted between two and nine times. V usage is TRBV11-2 and J usage is TRBJ2-1, with 10 bases identical to TRBD2. V shed 3 bases and J 7 bases; nucleotides not matched to a gene: 15. Germline V gene data show CDR1 as SGHAT and CDR2 as FQNNGV. The CDR3 covers 18 residues. In DNA form, the CDR3 reads TGTGCCAGCAGCTTTTCCAGCGGGAGGGATGGTTGGGTAAATGAGCAGTTCTTC. Translating gives CASSFSSGRDGWVNEQFF. Based on the CDR3 plus reference TRBV11-2 and TRBJ2-1, the full variable domain is EAGVAQSPRYKIIEKRQSVAFWCNPISGHATLYWYQQILGQGPKLLIQFQNNGVVDDSQLPKDRFSAERLKGVDSTLKIQPAKLEDSAVYLCASSFSSGRDGWVNEQFFGPGTRLTVL.

This clone has ten or more counts. The rearrangement uses TRBV23-1 and TRBJ2-7; no firm D call. TRBV23-1 is an open reading frame whose function is uncertain. This CDR3 region has 11 residues. Trimming stripped 8 bases from V and 6 bases from J, with 11 bases between. DNA for the CDR3: TGCGCCAGCGGCGCAGGCCTCGAGCAGTACTTC. This codes for CASGAGLEQYF.

The chain employs TRBV28 and TRBJ2-7; possibly TRBD2 for D (7 bases). The CDR3 contains 13 residues. Trimming removed 7 bases from V and 7 bases from J, with 17 bases in between. CDR1 MDHEN and CDR2 SYDVKM come from the germline V gene. The CDR3 is CASTQNREGEQYF. CDR3 coding DNA: TGTGCCAGCACCCAGAACAGGGAGGGTGAGCAGTACTTC. The whole variable domain, filled in from reference TRBV28 and TRBJ2-7, reads DVKVTQSSRYLVKRTGEKVFLECVQDMDHENMFWYRQDPGLGLRLIYFSYDVKMKEKGDIPEGYSVSREKKERFSLILESASTNQTSMYLCASTQNREGEQYFGPGTRLTVT.

The chain recombines TRBV29-1 with TRBJ1-1; 7 bases fit TRBD1. Germline assignment: CDR1 SQVTM and CDR2 ANQGSEA. The CDR3 has 13 residues. J was trimmed by 1 base and V by 8 bases; bases with no gene match: 7. The chain's CDR3 is CSSRTGQNTEAFF. The DNA of the CDR3 is TGCAGCTCGCGGACAGGCCAGAACACTGAAGCTTTCTTT.

This chain links TRBV4-3 with TRBJ1-1, with D tentatively TRBD1 (6 bases). The CDR3 has 14 residues. CDR1 and CDR2 from the germline V gene are LGHNA and YSLEER. Trimming removed 2 bases from V and 4 bases from J, with 11 bases in between. CDR3 amino acids: CASSQHQGSTEAFF. The CDR3 DNA follows: TGCGCCAGCAGCCAACATCAGGGGTCCACTGAAGCTTTCTTT.

The J gene is TRBJ2-5, the V gene TRBV7-9, with a possible D match to TRBD1 (5 bases). V was shortened by 11 bases and J by 4 bases, with 17 bases between the two germline ends. The CDR3 length is 13 residues. In germline, CDR1 is SEHNR, CDR2 FQNEAQ (reference sequence). CDR3 sequence: CAGQRGTGETQYF. The CDR3 nucleotides read TGTGCCGGACAAAGGGGTACCGGAGAGACCCAGTACTTC.

This clone was observed a few times. The chain combines TRBV28 with TRBJ2-1; D possibly corresponds to TRBD2 (7 bases). V was shortened by 8 bases and J by 9 bases, with 17 bases between the two germline ends. This CDR3 spans 13 amino acids. Per the germline V gene, CDR1 is MDHEN and CDR2 is SYDVKM. The CDR3 DNA sequence: TGTGCCAGCGGTCCTGGGGGGGCTGCTGAGCAGTTCTTC. It encodes CASGPGGAAEQFF.

The V call is TRBV7-6, the J call TRBJ1-1, with D perhaps matching TRBD1 (5 bases). Between the trimmed V and J ends, which lost 4 bases and 4 bases, there was a span of 10 bases. This CDR3 is built from 13 residues. Germline V gene lookup returns CDR1 SGHVS and CDR2 FNYEAQ. CDR3 sequence reads: CASSSQGGTEAFF. The CDR3 DNA is TGTGCCAGCAGCTCCCAGGGCGGCACTGAAGCTTTCTTT. The variable domain in full, with the rest retrieved from reference TRBV7-6 and TRBJ1-1, is GAGVSQSPRYKVTKRGQDVALRCDPISGHVSLYWYRQALGQGPEFLTYFNYEAQQDKSGLPNDRFSAERPEGSISTLTIQRTEQRDSAMYRCASSSQGGTEAFFGQGTRLTVV.

The chain joins TRBV2 to TRBJ2-7; no firm D call. The germline CDR1 and CDR2 sequences are SNHLY and FYNNEI. V was clipped by 4 bases and J by 2 bases, with 12 bases between them. CDR3 length equals 14 residues. The CDR3 nucleotides are TGTGCCAGCAGTGGACTGCCTAGTCCCTACGAGCAGTACTTC. It yields the protein CASSGLPSPYEQYF.

This clone was seen a few times. V gene TRBV5-4 combines with J gene TRBJ2-1, with D unclear. This CDR3 is built from 14 residues. Germline lookup yields CDR1 SGHNT and CDR2 YYREEE (reference sequence). Trimming pared 8 bases from V and 5 bases from J, leaving 17 bases between. In nucleotides, the CDR3 is TGTGCCAGTACCCCTAGAGTTAACGACAATGAGCAGTTCTTC. Encoded protein: CASTPRVNDNEQFF.

This clone appeared a few times. Other nucleotide sequences in the sample specify the same CDR3. The CDR3 coding sequence is TGTGCCAGTAGTACATACAATGAGCAGTTCTTC. Its protein is CASSTYNEQFF. V and J are TRBV19 and TRBJ2-1; D is unresolved. From germline, CDR1 is LNHDA and CDR2 SQIVND (reference sequence). V shed 4 bases and J shed 4 bases, with 2 bases lying between them. The CDR3 loop spans 11 amino acids.

This chain uses TRBV2 with TRBJ2-5; 9 nucleotides agree with TRBD2. Per germline, CDR1 SNHLY and CDR2 FYNNEI. The V and J ends lost 6 bases and 5 bases, in that order; junction bases with no gene match: 4. This CDR3 has 13 residues. The CDR3 bases are TGTGCCAGCAGGGCTAGCGGGGCGGAGACCCAGTACTTC. It yields the protein CASRASGAETQYF.

This clone has a handful of counts. The chain carries TRBV5-4 and TRBJ2-1, with TRBD2 as a possible D gene (5 bases). The CDR3 has 15 residues. With 3 bases removed from V and 2 bases from J, the gap between germline ends came to 12 bases. Germline lookup yields CDR1 SGHNT and CDR2 YYREEE (reference sequence). The CDR3 here is CASSSDSSTYNEQFF. Written as DNA, the CDR3 is TGTGCCAGCAGCTCGGACTCCTCTACCTACAATGAGCAGTTCTTC.

This clone was seen a handful of times. The chain has TRBV7-3 and TRBJ2-5, with D tentatively TRBD1 (6 bases). This CDR3 contains 13 residues. The V end lost 5 bases, the J end lost 5 bases, and 12 bases lay between the germline ends. Germline V gene data show CDR1 as SGHTA and CDR2 as FQGTGA. DNA for the CDR3: TGTGCCAGCAGCCGAGGGACACTGGAGACCCAGTACTTC. Its protein product is CASSRGTLETQYF.

This clone has only a few counts. A read error may produce the germline difference seen at one junction end. The chain combines TRBV2 with TRBJ1-3, with 8 bases lining up with TRBD1. From germline, CDR1 is SNHLY and CDR2 FYNNEI. CDR3 size: 12 residues. CDR3 amino acids: CASSENRDRTHF. The CDR3, as DNA: TGTGCCAGCAGTGAAAATCGGGACAGGACACATTTT.

This chain links TRBV6-6 with TRBJ2-3; TRBD2 agrees at 7 bases. CDR3 length: 16 residues. V trimming: 10 bases; J trimming: 6 bases; junction bases outside the gene matches: 19. Germline CDR1 and CDR2: MNHNY and SVGAGI (reference sequence). CDR3 DNA sequence: TGTGCCACCGATTCTCTCTCTAGCGGCCTTATGGATACGCAGTATTTT. Translating it yields CATDSLSSGLMDTQYF.

The V call is TRBV2, the J call TRBJ2-3; D unclear. In germline, CDR1 is SNHLY, CDR2 FYNNEI. There are 13 residues in the CDR3. With 4 bases removed from V and 6 bases from J, the gap between germline ends came to 11 bases. This CDR3 is CASSGIPVDTQYF. The DNA of the CDR3 is TGTGCCAGCAGTGGAATACCAGTGGATACGCAGTATTTT.